The 22 T cell receptor beta chains below come from one sample, sequenced in a study of beta chain features in type 1 diabetes. Expressed TCRB transcripts were sequenced because the entire RNA isolate underwent reverse transcription. TCRdb's table, derived via immunoSEQ multiplex PCR, lists solely in-frame clones and lacks some. The sample shows 860,000 or so clones, 17% of them seen only once. The sequenced sample consisted of naive CD4+ T cells from blood. The receptors were sampled from a woman aged 18-29 years in good health.

This sequence joins TRBV4-3 and TRBJ2-7, with 8 positions matching TRBD2. This CDR3 has 16 amino acids. The germline V gene encodes CDR1 LGHNA and CDR2 YSLEER. V dropped 4 bases and J dropped 4; count of bases not matched to a gene: 12. The CDR3 loop reads CASSRQLAGWQYEQYF. As DNA, the CDR3 is TGCGCCAGCAGCCGCCAGTTAGCGGGGTGGCAGTACGAGCAGTACTTC.

A remark on this clone: Other DNA sequences in the same sample also yield this CDR3. The J gene is TRBJ2-7, the V gene TRBV29-1; D not certain. The length of the CDR3 is 11 residues. V was cut by 4 bases and J by 3 bases, with 7 bases left in between. Germline V lookup: CDR1 SQVTM, CDR2 ANQGSEA. The CDR3 spells CSVAGNYEQYF. CDR3 nucleotide sequence: TGCAGCGTTGCAGGAAACTACGAGCAGTACTTC.

About this clone: Different DNA sequences within this sample yield the same CDR3. This CDR3 reads CASSLLGLNTEAFF. DNA for the CDR3: TGTGCCAGCAGCTTACTCGGCCTGAACACTGAAGCTTTCTTT. The V and J genes are TRBV7-2 and TRBJ1-1; D is unresolved. CDR3 length equals 14 residues. V lost 2 bases and J lost 0, with 7 bases in between. Germline V gene lookup returns CDR1 SGHTA and CDR2 FQGNSA.

The chain combines TRBV19 with TRBJ2-7; no reliable D call. The ends were cut back, 3 bases at V and 3 bases at J, with 9 bases in the middle. From germline, CDR1 is LNHDA and CDR2 SQIVND (reference sequence). This CDR3 has 13 residues. CDR3 amino acids: CASSIGRIYEQYF. The CDR3 nucleotides are TGTGCCAGTAGTATCGGCCGGATCTACGAGCAGTACTTC.

In this sample, this clone turned up a few times. This chain links TRBV7-2 with TRBJ2-1, with D perhaps matching TRBD1 or TRBD2 (5 bases each). The CDR3 is 15 amino acids. Per the germline V gene, CDR1 is SGHTA and CDR2 is FQGNSA. Trimming removed 4 bases from V and 0 bases from J, with 10 bases in between. CDR3 in amino acids: CASSWDGPSYNEQFF. Written as DNA, the CDR3 is TGTGCCAGCAGCTGGGACGGTCCCTCCTACAATGAGCAGTTCTTC.

The chain carries TRBV15 and TRBJ2-1; D remains unclear. The V gene's germline CDR1 is LNHNV and CDR2 YYDKDF (reference sequence). Trimming cost V 2 bases and J 7 bases, with 9 bases left between them. CDR3 size: 13 residues. The CDR3 protein is CATSRPLRNEQFF. The CDR3 DNA reads as TGTGCCACCAGCAGACCACTTCGAAATGAGCAGTTCTTC.

This clone was found a few times. The V gene is TRBV4-2, the J gene TRBJ2-3; D not resolved. CDR3 length equals 16 residues. V shed 1 base and J shed 2 bases, with 13 bases lying between them. Germline CDR1 LGHNA, CDR2 YNFKEQ. The CDR3 DNA reads as TGTGCCAGCAGCCAAGCCACCACCCATTCCACAGATACGCAGTATTTT. Its translation: CASSQATTHSTDTQYF.

This clone was seen a handful of times. The chain uses TRBV4-2 and TRBJ2-7; either TRBD1 or TRBD2 may supply D (6 bases each). The CDR3 covers 16 residues. From germline, CDR1 is LGHNA and CDR2 YNFKEQ. Trimming took 0 bases from V and 1 from J, leaving 13 bases between them. The CDR3 reads CASSQETRGASYEQYF. The CDR3 nucleotides read TGTGCCAGCAGCCAAGAGACGAGGGGGGCGTCCTACGAGCAGTACTTC.

The genes are TRBV6-6 and TRBJ2-3, with D possibly being TRBD2 (6 bases). Germline values: CDR1 MNHNY, CDR2 SVGAGI (reference sequence). V dropped 6 bases and J dropped 6 bases, with 13 bases sitting between them. CDR3 size: 13 residues. Written as DNA, the CDR3 is TGTGCCAGCAGGACTCCGGGACTTGATACGCAGTATTTT. It is translated as CASRTPGLDTQYF.

This clone has more than one count but fewer than ten. This sequence joins TRBV6-6 and TRBJ2-2; TRBD2 aligns across 12 bases. The ends lost 6 bases at V and 4 bases at J; junction bases unmatched: 3. The CDR3 runs 15 residues. The germline CDR1 and CDR2 sequences are MNHNY and SVGAGI (reference sequence). The CDR3 sequence: CASSTGLAGTGELFF. The CDR3 DNA reads TGTGCCAGCAGCACGGGACTAGCGGGCACCGGGGAGCTGTTTTTT.

J is TRBJ1-5 and V is TRBV18; the match to TRBD1 covers 10 bases. CDR1 KGHSH and CDR2 LQKENI come from the germline V gene. The CDR3 has 15 amino acids. Germline trimming cut 4 bases from V and 7 bases from J; bases unmatched to any gene: 7. CDR3 region: CASSRGTGDLQPQHF. CDR3 DNA sequence: TGTGCCAGCTCACGCGGGACAGGGGATTTACAGCCCCAGCATTTT.

This clone came up a few times. The CDR3 region has the DNA TGTGCCAGCACCGAGGGCAGCCACTATGGCTACACCTTC. This codes for CASTEGSHYGYTF. V and J are TRBV7-9 and TRBJ1-2; D gene uncertain. Germline CDR1 SEHNR, CDR2 FQNEAQ (reference sequence). The CDR3 has 13 residues. V lost 7 bases and J lost 3, with 12 bases in between.

This chain links TRBV2 with TRBJ1-1; 7 nucleotides align to TRBD1. The CDR3 is 14 amino acids. V gave up 5 bases and J gave up 5 bases; unmatched junction bases: 8. Germline lookup yields CDR1 SNHLY and CDR2 FYNNEI. The CDR3 loop is CASSPQTTGTEAFF. In DNA form, the CDR3 reads TGTGCCAGCAGTCCACAAACGACAGGGACTGAAGCTTTCTTT.

The CDR3 region has the DNA TGTGCCAGCAGCTCGATAGCGGGAGGGATCACAGATACGCAGTATTTT. This sequence encodes CASSSIAGGITDTQYF. This sequence joins TRBV5-6 and TRBJ2-3, with TRBD2 identical over 11 bases. Trimming removed 3 bases from V and 2 bases from J; junction bases left unmatched: 5. Germline V gene sequence: CDR1 SGHDT, CDR2 YYEEEE. This CDR3 comprises 16 residues.

This chain links TRBV6-6 with TRBJ2-1; D is undetermined. CDR1 MNHNY and CDR2 SVGAGI come from the germline V gene (reference sequence). The germline V and J ends were trimmed by 5 bases and 7 bases, with 21 bases remaining between them. This CDR3 region has 16 residues. The CDR3 sequence: CASSPPHRSWKNEQFF. In DNA form, the CDR3 reads TGTGCCAGCAGTCCCCCCCACCGGTCTTGGAAGAATGAGCAGTTCTTC.

This chain joins TRBV6-5 and TRBJ2-3; either TRBD1 or TRBD2 may fit D (5 bases each). This CDR3 comprises 15 residues. The germline CDR1 and CDR2 sequences are MNHEY and SVGAGI. The V end was cut by 2 bases, the J end by 4 bases, with 13 bases between. The CDR3 nucleotides are TGTGCCAGCAGTTACAGGGGAGAAGGCCCAGATACGCAGTATTTT. Amino acid sequence: CASSYRGEGPDTQYF.

This clone was recorded a few times. The chain links TRBV6-6 to TRBJ2-3; tentative D call: TRBD2 (5 bases). The CDR3 is made up of 15 amino acids. Germline V CDR1 and CDR2: MNHNY, SVGAGI (reference sequence). V was clipped by 4 bases and J by 0 bases, with 11 bases between them. This CDR3 is CASSLRAWSTDTQYF. The CDR3 coding sequence is TGTGCCAGCAGTTTGCGGGCCTGGAGCACAGATACGCAGTATTTT.

In this sample, this clone turned up a few times. The chain employs TRBV5-1 and TRBJ2-7; D unresolved. Trimming cost V 7 bases and J 4 bases, with 18 bases left between them. Germline CDR1 and CDR2: SGHRS and YFSETQ. The CDR3 sequence is 14 residues long. The CDR3 region has the DNA TGCGCCAGCGCCCGGGCAGTACCACCTTACGAGCAGTACTTC. Residues: CASARAVPPYEQYF.

This clone was counted only a few times. The rearrangement joins TRBV7-2 to TRBJ2-5; possible D gene TRBD2, 5 bases. Per germline, CDR1 SGHTA and CDR2 FQGNSA. The CDR3 contains 17 residues. The V end was cut by 8 bases, the J end by 5 bases, with 27 bases between. CDR3 nucleotides: TGTGCCAGCGGAAATCGGCTTGGCGGAGGAGATCGGGAGACCCAGTACTTC. Translation gives CASGNRLGGGDRETQYF.

The chain links TRBV4-3 to TRBJ1-5; D may be TRBD1 (5 bases). Germline V gene sequence: CDR1 LGHNA, CDR2 YSLEER. The CDR3 has 15 amino acids. V gave up 0 bases and J gave up 6 bases, with 12 bases separating them. CDR3 sequence reads: CASSQDMGGIQPQHF. The CDR3 DNA follows: TGCGCCAGCAGCCAAGACATGGGGGGTATTCAGCCCCAGCATTTT.

As regards this clone: The sample contains more than one DNA sequence encoding this CDR3. CDR3 protein: CATSRDQGDTQYF. The CDR3 nucleotides are TGTGCCACCAGCAGAGATCAGGGAGATACGCAGTATTTT. V gene TRBV15 combines with J gene TRBJ2-3, with D maybe TRBD1 (5 bases). Per the germline V gene, CDR1 is LNHNV and CDR2 is YYDKDF (reference sequence). Trimming took 0 bases from V and 5 from J, leaving 6 bases between them. The CDR3 length is 13 residues.

This clone was counted a few times. The gene calls are TRBV9 and TRBJ1-1; D might be TRBD1 (5 bases). The germline V gene encodes CDR1 SGDLS and CDR2 YYNGEE. The CDR3 spans 15 residues. V was shortened by 0 bases and J by 1 base, with 10 bases between the two germline ends. CDR3 amino acids: CASSVGPGPNTEAFF. In DNA, the CDR3 is TGTGCCAGCAGCGTAGGCCCGGGGCCGAACACTGAAGCTTTCTTT.